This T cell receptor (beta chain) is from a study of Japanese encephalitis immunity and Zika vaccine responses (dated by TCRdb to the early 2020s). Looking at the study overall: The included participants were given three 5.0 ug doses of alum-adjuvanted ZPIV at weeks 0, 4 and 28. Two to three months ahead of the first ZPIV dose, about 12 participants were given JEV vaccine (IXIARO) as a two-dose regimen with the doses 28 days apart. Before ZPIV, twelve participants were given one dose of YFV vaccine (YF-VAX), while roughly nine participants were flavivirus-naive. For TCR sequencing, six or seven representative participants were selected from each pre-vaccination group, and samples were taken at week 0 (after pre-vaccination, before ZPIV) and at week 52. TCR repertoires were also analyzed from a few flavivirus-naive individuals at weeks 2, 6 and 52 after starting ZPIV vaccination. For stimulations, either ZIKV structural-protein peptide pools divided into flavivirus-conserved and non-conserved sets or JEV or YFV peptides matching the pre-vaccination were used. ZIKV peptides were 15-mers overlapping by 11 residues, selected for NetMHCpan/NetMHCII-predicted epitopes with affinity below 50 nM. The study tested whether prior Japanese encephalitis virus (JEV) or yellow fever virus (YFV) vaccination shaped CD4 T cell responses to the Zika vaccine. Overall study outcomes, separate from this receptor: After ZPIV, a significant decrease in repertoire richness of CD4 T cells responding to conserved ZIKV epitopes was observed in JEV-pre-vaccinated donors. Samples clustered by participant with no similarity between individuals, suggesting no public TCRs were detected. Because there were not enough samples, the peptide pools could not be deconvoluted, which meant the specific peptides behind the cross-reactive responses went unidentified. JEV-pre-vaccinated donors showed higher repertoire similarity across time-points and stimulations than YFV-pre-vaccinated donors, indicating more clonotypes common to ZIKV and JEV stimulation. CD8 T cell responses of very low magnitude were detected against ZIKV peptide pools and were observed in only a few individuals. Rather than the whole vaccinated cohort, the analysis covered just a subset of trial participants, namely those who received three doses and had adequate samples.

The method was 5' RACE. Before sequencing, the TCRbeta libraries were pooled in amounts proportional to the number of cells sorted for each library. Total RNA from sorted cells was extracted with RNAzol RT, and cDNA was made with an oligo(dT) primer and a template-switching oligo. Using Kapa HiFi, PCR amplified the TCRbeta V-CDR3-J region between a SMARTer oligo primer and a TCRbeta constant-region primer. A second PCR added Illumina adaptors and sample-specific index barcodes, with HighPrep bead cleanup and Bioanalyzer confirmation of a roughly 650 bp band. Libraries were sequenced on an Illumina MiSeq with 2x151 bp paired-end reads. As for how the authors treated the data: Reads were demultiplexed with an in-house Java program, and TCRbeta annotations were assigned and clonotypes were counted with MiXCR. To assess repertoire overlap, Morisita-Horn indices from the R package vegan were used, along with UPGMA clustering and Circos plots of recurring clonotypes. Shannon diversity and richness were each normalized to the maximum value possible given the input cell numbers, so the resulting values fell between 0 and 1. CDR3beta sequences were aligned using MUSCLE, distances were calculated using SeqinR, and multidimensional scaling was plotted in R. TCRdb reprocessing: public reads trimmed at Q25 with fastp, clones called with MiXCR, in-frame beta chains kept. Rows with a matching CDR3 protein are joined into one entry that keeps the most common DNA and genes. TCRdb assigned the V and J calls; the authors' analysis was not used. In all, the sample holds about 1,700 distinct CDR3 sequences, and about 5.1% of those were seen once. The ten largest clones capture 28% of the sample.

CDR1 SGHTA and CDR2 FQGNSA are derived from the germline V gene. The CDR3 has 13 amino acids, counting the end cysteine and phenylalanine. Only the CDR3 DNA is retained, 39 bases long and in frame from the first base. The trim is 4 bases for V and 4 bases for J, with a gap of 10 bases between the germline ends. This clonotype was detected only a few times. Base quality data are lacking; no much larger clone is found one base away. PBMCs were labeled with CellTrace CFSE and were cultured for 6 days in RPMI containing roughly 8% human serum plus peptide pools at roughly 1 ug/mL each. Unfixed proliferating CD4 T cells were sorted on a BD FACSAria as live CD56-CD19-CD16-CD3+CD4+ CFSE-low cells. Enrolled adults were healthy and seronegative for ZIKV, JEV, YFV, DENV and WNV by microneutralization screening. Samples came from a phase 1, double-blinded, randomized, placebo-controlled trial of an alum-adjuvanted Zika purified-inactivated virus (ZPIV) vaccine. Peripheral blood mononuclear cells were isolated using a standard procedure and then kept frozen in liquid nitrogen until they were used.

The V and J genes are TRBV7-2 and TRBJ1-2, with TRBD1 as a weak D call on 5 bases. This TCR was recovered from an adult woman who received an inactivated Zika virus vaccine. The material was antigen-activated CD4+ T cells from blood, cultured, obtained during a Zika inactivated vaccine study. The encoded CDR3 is CASSSAGSYGYTF. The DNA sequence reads TGTGCCAGCAGCTCGGCAGGGAGCTATGGCTACACCTTC.